These 21 T cell receptor beta chains share one sample of origin, sequenced in a study of T cell repertoires in cytomegalovirus infection. TCRdb re-derived calls from the reads in MiXCR, one entry per CDR3 protein. The sample consists of more than 400,000 distinct CDR3 sequences, more than 20% of them appearing once. Sequenced input: PBMCs. Every receptor here comes from a human donor in good health (CMV status not recorded). Some clones in this sample may be carry-over from other donors' samples.

V and J are TRBV4-2 and TRBJ1-2; no clear D. The CDR3 consists of 14 residues. Trimming took 0 bases from V and 2 from J, leaving 7 bases between them. Germline CDR1 is LGHNA and CDR2 is YNFKEQ. The chain's CDR3 is CASSQEFGNYGYTF. The CDR3 bases are TGTGCCAGCAGCCAAGAGTTCGGGAACTATGGCTACACCTTC.

This clonotype has ten or more counts. V is TRBV7-8 and J is TRBJ2-1; TRBD2 matches 9 bases. The trim removed 5 bases at V and 4 bases at J, leaving 9 bases unmatched. Germline CDR1 and CDR2: SGHVS and FQNEAQ. There are 16 residues in the CDR3. CDR3 bases: TGTGCCAGCAGCAAGAAGGGACTAGCCGCGTACAATGAGCAGTTCTTC. Translating gives CASSKKGLAAYNEQFF.

This chain links TRBV19 with TRBJ1-1; unclear D gene. Trimming took 3 bases from V and 2 from J, leaving 7 bases between them. The CDR3 extends over 13 amino acids. The germline V gene encodes CDR1 LNHDA and CDR2 SQIVND (reference sequence). CDR3 residues: CASSIKPNTEAFF. The CDR3 DNA sequence: TGTGCCAGTAGTATTAAGCCCAACACTGAAGCTTTCTTT.

V is TRBV9 and J is TRBJ2-1; D not resolved. The CDR3 has 13 residues. The germline V gene encodes CDR1 SGDLS and CDR2 YYNGEE. V lost 4 bases and J lost 8, with 13 bases in between. CDR3: CASSLQIFDEQFF. CDR3 bases: TGTGCCAGCAGCCTTCAGATATTCGATGAGCAGTTCTTC.

The chain links TRBV6-5 to TRBJ2-5; D ambiguous. The germline CDR1 and CDR2 sequences are MNHEY and SVGAGI. The V gene lost 7 bases and the J gene lost 3 bases, with 15 bases spanning the gap. CDR3 size: 14 residues. The CDR3 loop reads CASKLDPLKETQYF. In DNA form, the CDR3 reads TGTGCCAGCAAGCTGGACCCCCTAAAAGAGACCCAGTACTTC.

This clonotype has a handful of counts. V is TRBV19 and J is TRBJ1-1; TRBD1 matches at 7 bases. The CDR3 is 14 residues long. V shed 4 bases and J 1 base; nucleotides not matched to a gene: 3. CDR1 and CDR2 (germline): LNHDA, SQIVND (reference sequence). The DNA for the CDR3 is TGTGCCAGTAGTACCTGGACAGGGAACACTGAAGCTTTCTTT. It is translated as CASSTWTGNTEAFF.

The chain has TRBV9 and TRBJ1-1, with a tentative D call TRBD1 (5 bases). The germline CDR1 and CDR2 sequences are SGDLS and YYNGEE. The CDR3 is 15 amino acids. The V gene lost 3 bases and the J gene lost 3 bases, with 15 bases spanning the gap. CDR3 coding DNA: TGTGCCAGCAGCGACGCCGTGGGGGTGGACACTGAAGCTTTCTTT. Its protein product is CASSDAVGVDTEAFF.

CDR3 sequence reads: CASSSGSGGNQPQHF. DNA of the CDR3: TGTGCCAGCAGCTCAGGGTCGGGGGGCAATCAGCCCCAGCATTTT. V usage is TRBV7-2 and J usage is TRBJ1-5, with a weak D call TRBD1 (5 bases). The CDR3 consists of 15 residues. Germline V gives CDR1 SGHTA, CDR2 FQGNSA. With 4 bases removed from V and 2 bases from J, the gap between germline ends came to 12 bases. Supplemented by reference TRBV7-2 and TRBJ1-5, the full variable domain reads GAGVSQSPSNKVTEKGKDVELRCDPISGHTALYWYRQSLGQGLEFLIYFQGNSAPDKSGLPSDRFSAERTGGSVSTLTIQRTQQEDSAVYLCASSSGSGGNQPQHFGDGTRLSIL.

This clonotype has a single count. The CDR3 DNA is TGTGCCAGTAGCAGAAGCTACGAAAAACTGTTTTTT. It translates to CASSRSYEKLFF. The V gene is TRBV19, the J gene TRBJ1-4; D call uncertain. Germline V gene lookup returns CDR1 LNHDA and CDR2 SQIVND (reference sequence). There are 12 residues in the CDR3. Trimming removed 6 bases from V and 8 bases from J, with 10 bases in between.

This clonotype was counted a few times. This chain links TRBV28 with TRBJ2-5; D call uncertain. The CDR3 is made up of 12 amino acids. Germline assignment: CDR1 MDHEN and CDR2 SYDVKM. V dropped 10 bases and J dropped 4 bases, with 13 bases sitting between them. The CDR3 DNA is TGTGCCACAAAAAGTTCGGGAGAGACCCAGTACTTC. Amino acid sequence: CATKSSGETQYF.

This clonotype was recorded many times. This rearrangement joins TRBV7-2 to TRBJ2-1, with D possibly matching TRBD2 (5 bases). From germline, CDR1 is SGHTA and CDR2 FQGNSA. V lost 5 bases, J lost 5 bases, and 10 bases lay in between. This CDR3 is 13 amino acids long. The CDR3 protein is CASSREQHNEQFF. The CDR3 nucleotides read TGTGCCAGCAGCCGGGAACAGCACAATGAGCAGTTCTTC.

This clonotype was recorded a few times. V gene TRBV11-2 combines with J gene TRBJ1-1; 7 nucleotides align to TRBD1. The junction had 5 bases not matched to a gene; V was cut back by 10 bases and J by 0 bases. The CDR3 is made up of 13 amino acids. Germline lookup yields CDR1 SGHAT and CDR2 FQNNGV. The CDR3 region is CATQGEMNTEAFF. The CDR3 nucleotides are TGTGCCACTCAGGGGGAAATGAACACTGAAGCTTTCTTT.

The chain uses TRBV10-3 and TRBJ1-3, with D unresolved. Germline V gives CDR1 ENHRY, CDR2 SYGVKD. The CDR3 consists of 15 residues. Trimming removed 2 bases at V and 1 base at J, with 9 bases between. CDR3: CAISEPPGSGNTIYF. For the CDR3, the DNA is TGTGCCATCAGTGAGCCGCCCGGTTCTGGAAACACCATATATTTT.

The chain has TRBV7-9 and TRBJ2-1; 12 bases match TRBD2. Trimming removed 5 bases from V and 5 bases from J; junction bases left unmatched: 4. CDR3 length: 15 amino acids. Per the germline V gene, CDR1 is SEHNR and CDR2 is FQNEAQ (reference sequence). The CDR3 nucleotides read TGTGCCAGCAGCACTAGCGGGAGGCGAGACAATGAGCAGTTCTTC. Its translation is CASSTSGRRDNEQFF.

This clonotype was counted between two and nine times. The chain couples TRBV6-2 or TRBV6-3 to TRBJ2-2, with D uncertain. Germline CDR1 MNHEY, CDR2 SVGEGT. The germline V and J ends were trimmed by 0 bases and 5 bases, with 7 bases remaining between them. This CDR3 is built from 14 residues. The CDR3 reads CASSYSLGTGELFF. The DNA of the CDR3 is TGTGCCAGCAGTTACTCGCTGGGTACCGGGGAGCTGTTTTTT.

The J gene is TRBJ2-2, the V gene TRBV6-5; TRBD2 is a possible D gene (6 bases). The germline CDR1 and CDR2 sequences are MNHEY and SVGAGI. The CDR3 totals 14 residues. Trimming stripped 0 bases from V and 7 bases from J, with 9 bases between. CDR3: CASSYSAGFGELFF. In DNA form, the CDR3 reads TGTGCCAGCAGTTACTCGGCGGGGTTCGGGGAGCTGTTTTTT.

In this sample, this clonotype turned up once. This rearrangement joins TRBV6-6 to TRBJ2-5, with TRBD1 matching over 8 bases. This CDR3 has 13 residues. With V trimmed by 6 bases and J by 4 bases, 4 bases remained unmatched. CDR1 MNHNY and CDR2 SVGAGI come from the germline V gene (reference sequence). DNA for the CDR3: TGTGCCAGCAGGGACAGGGTCATAGAGACCCAGTACTTC. It translates to CASRDRVIETQYF.

The V call is TRBV11-2, the J call TRBJ2-7, with 10 bases that match TRBD1. The germline V gene has CDR1 SGHAT and CDR2 FQNNGV. J gave up 6 bases and V 7 bases, and 15 bases lay outside the gene matches. The CDR3 sequence is 16 residues long. The CDR3 here is CASNTYRDRGTREQYF. The CDR3 DNA sequence: TGTGCCAGCAACACTTACCGGGACAGGGGTACTCGCGAGCAGTACTTC.

At least ten counts were recorded for this clonotype. The V call is TRBV12-3 or TRBV12-4, the J call TRBJ2-7; D assignment may be TRBD1 or TRBD2 (5 bases each). The CDR3 has 13 residues. V lost 3 bases and J lost 6, with 12 bases in between. Here the CDR3 reads CASSLVGVPEQYV. CDR3 in DNA: TGTGCCAGCAGTTTGGTGGGGGTCCCCGAGCAGTACGTC.

This clonotype occurred a few times. This chain links TRBV7-9 with TRBJ1-1, with D maybe TRBD1 (5 bases). V gave up 2 bases and J gave up 12 bases, with 19 bases separating them. CDR1 SEHNR and CDR2 FQNEAQ come from the germline V gene (reference sequence). The CDR3 runs 14 residues. CDR3 protein: CASSLLGDRWTTFF. The CDR3 coding sequence is TGTGCCAGCAGCTTACTGGGGGACCGCTGGACTACTTTCTTT.

The CDR3 loop reads CASTVRASYNEQFF. In nucleotides, the CDR3 is TGTGCCAGTACAGTCAGAGCCTCCTACAATGAGCAGTTCTTC. The chain carries TRBV19 and TRBJ2-1; D is unclear. Trimming took 7 bases from V and 0 from J, leaving 10 bases between them. From germline, CDR1 is LNHDA and CDR2 SQIVND (reference sequence). The CDR3 is made up of 14 amino acids.